This entry lists 20 T cell receptor beta chains sequenced from one sample in a study of CD8 T cells in ankylosing spondylitis. One entry per CDR3 protein, called by TCRdb with MiXCR from the 5' RACE reads. The sample holds about 440,000 distinct CDR3 sequences; roughly 17% are singletons and the top ten take over 0.9%. Overall study results and limits: Ankylosing spondylitis blood appeared to carry a characteristic TCR beta motif of roughly 8 highly homologous variants.

Their specific antigens are unknown. Sequencing input: blood, either unsorted or a sorted T cell fraction (not recorded which). Every receptor here comes from a male donor with ankylosing spondylitis.

The V call is TRBV7-2, the J call TRBJ2-7; D tentatively reads TRBD1 or TRBD2 (5 bases each). Germline CDR1 reads SGHTA; CDR2 reads FQGNSA. The CDR3 length is 17 residues. Between the trimmed V and J ends, which lost 1 base and 0 bases, there was a span of 16 bases. CDR3 sequence (DNA): TGTGCCAGCAGCTTAGTTAGTCCGGGACCGACCTCCTACGAGCAGTACTTC. It encodes CASSLVSPGPTSYEQYF.

This chain uses TRBV15 with TRBJ2-7; 8 bases map to TRBD2. After removal of 10 bases from V and 7 bases from J, the junction contained 12 bases not matched to a gene. CDR1 and CDR2 from the germline V gene are LNHNV and YYDKDF (reference sequence). CDR3 length: 13 amino acids. CDR3: CASRAGGRWEQYF. The CDR3 bases are TGTGCCAGCCGTGCGGGCGGGAGGTGGGAGCAGTACTTC. The full variable domain, completed using reference TRBV15 and TRBJ2-7, is DAMVIQNPRYQVTQFGKPVTLSCSQTLNHNVMYWYQQKSSQAPKLLFHYYDKDFNNEADTPDNFQSRRPNTSFCFLDIRSPGLGDTAMYLCASRAGGRWEQYFGPGTRLTVT.

The table lists this clonotype with a few counts. J is TRBJ1-5 and V is TRBV12-3 or TRBV12-4, with 10 bases fitting TRBD1. This CDR3 has 18 amino acids. The junction had 16 bases not matched to a gene; V was cut back by 5 bases and J by 6 bases. Written as DNA, the CDR3 is TGTGCCAGCAGTCTCGACAGGGGGCCAGGGCAAAGGACTCAGCCCCAGCATTTT. Translating gives CASSLDRGPGQRTQPQHF.

At least ten counts were recorded for this clonotype. The V and J genes are TRBV21-1 and TRBJ2-3; the DNA was not used to check the table's D call, TRBD1. TRBV21-1 is designated a pseudogene. CDR3 length equals 19 residues. CDR3 sequence (DNA): TGTGCCAGCAGCAAAGCCGGGGGGCATCTAATAGGTAGCACAGATACGCAGTATTTT. Translation gives CASSKAGGHLIGSTDTQYF.

The chain has TRBV6-1 and TRBJ2-1; 10 bases are a match to TRBD2. V was clipped by 4 bases and J by 4 bases; unmatched bases: 4. In germline, CDR1 is MNHNS, CDR2 SASEGT. This CDR3 spans 15 amino acids. CDR3 sequence (DNA): TGTGCCAGCAGTGCCGGGACTAGCGCTTACAATGAGCAGTTCTTC. It yields the protein CASSAGTSAYNEQFF.

The chain employs TRBV29-1 and TRBJ1-2; 7 nucleotides match TRBD1. Looked up from germline, CDR1 is SQVTM and CDR2 is ANQGSEA. There are 13 residues in the CDR3. The CDR3 DNA follows: TGCAGTGCTCCGACAGGGAAGGGCTATGGCTACACCTTC. Protein sequence: CSAPTGKGYGYTF.

Many counts were recorded for this clonotype. Its ends do not fully match the called genes, so a read error is possible. CDR3 residues: CASSQVGQGSYEQYF. As DNA, the CDR3 is TGTGCCAGCAGCCAAGTGGGACAGGGGTCCTACGAGCAGTACTTC. The J gene is TRBJ2-7, the V gene TRBV4-3; 10 nucleotides agree with TRBD1. There are 15 residues in the CDR3. Germline values: CDR1 LGHNA, CDR2 YSLEER.

The V and J genes are TRBV6-6 and TRBJ1-1; a possible D gene is TRBD1 (5 bases). Between the trimmed V and J ends, which lost 2 bases and 11 bases, there was a span of 12 bases. This CDR3 is built from 12 residues. Germline CDR1 is MNHNY and CDR2 is SVGAGI (reference sequence). The CDR3 sequence: CASSYRGNLAFF. The CDR3 coding sequence is TGTGCCAGCAGTTACAGGGGCAATTTGGCTTTCTTT.

The chain is built from TRBV18 and TRBJ2-1, with 13 bases matching TRBD2. Germline values: CDR1 KGHSH, CDR2 LQKENI. This CDR3 spans 18 amino acids. Germline trimming cut 1 base from V and 10 bases from J; bases unmatched to any gene: 13. CDR3 bases: TGTGCCAGCTCACCACGGACTAGCGGGGGCATTAGCCAGGGGGAGCAGTTCTTC. Protein sequence: CASSPRTSGGISQGEQFF.

This clonotype was seen more than once but under ten times. The chain recombines TRBV13 with TRBJ1-1; possible D gene TRBD1, 5 bases. CDR1 and CDR2 (germline): PRHDT, FYEKMQ (reference sequence). Trimming removed 6 bases from V and 4 bases from J, with 21 bases in between. This CDR3 is 16 amino acids long. CDR3 sequence (DNA): TGTGCCAGCAGTAGGATCAGGGCGACCGGGGGCACTGAAGCTTTCTTT. It encodes CASSRIRATGGTEAFF.

This clonotype was observed a few times. The chain employs TRBV11-1 and TRBJ1-2; TRBD1 aligns across 7 bases. With V trimmed by 5 bases and J by 6 bases, 12 bases remained unmatched. Germline V lookup: CDR1 SGHAT, CDR2 FQDESV (reference sequence). This CDR3 is built from 15 residues. The CDR3 sequence is CASSPQTGPIHGYTF. The CDR3 nucleotides are TGTGCCAGCAGCCCTCAGACAGGGCCCATTCATGGCTACACCTTC.

This clonotype was counted between two and nine times. The chain joins TRBV4-1 to TRBJ2-1; TRBD2 matches 9 bases. This CDR3 spans 16 amino acids. J was trimmed by 7 bases and V by 0 bases; bases with no gene match: 7. Germline CDR1 MGHRA, CDR2 YSYEKL. The CDR3 here is CASSQEFGLAGNEQFF. As DNA, the CDR3 is TGCGCCAGCAGCCAAGAATTTGGGCTAGCGGGAAATGAGCAGTTCTTC.

On this clonotype: Because it lacks the conserved phenylalanine or tryptophan at the end, this CDR3 is likely a read error. The chain recombines TRBV4-1 with TRBJ1-3; D is uncertain. The CDR3 spans 16 residues. The ends were cut back, 2 bases at V and 0 bases at J, with 11 bases in the middle. Looked up from germline, CDR1 is MGHRA and CDR2 is YSYEKL. The CDR3 here is CASSQPLDNSGNTIYS. CDR3 bases: TGCGCCAGCAGCCAACCCCTAGACAACTCTGGAAACACCATATATTCT.

The chain has TRBV19 and TRBJ1-5; no clear D gene. V lost 3 bases, J lost 3 bases, and 12 bases lay in between. The length of the CDR3 is 15 residues. The germline V gene encodes CDR1 LNHDA and CDR2 SQIVND (reference sequence). This CDR3 is CASSIEGGINQPQHF. The CDR3 DNA sequence: TGTGCCAGTAGTATCGAGGGTGGGATCAATCAGCCCCAGCATTTT.

The CDR3 nucleotides are TGCAGTGCTAGAGGTGGCGGGGTAGATACGCAGTATTTT. This gives the protein CSARGGGVDTQYF. This sequence joins TRBV20-1 and TRBJ2-3; D possibly corresponds to TRBD2 (6 bases). This CDR3 contains 13 residues. V was shortened by 1 base and J by 5 bases, with 10 bases between the two germline ends. Germline CDR1 is DFQATT and CDR2 is SNEGSKA (reference sequence).

The gene calls are TRBV5-6 and TRBJ2-7, with a possible D match to TRBD1 (5 bases). The CDR3 has 14 residues. The V end lost 3 bases, the J end lost 4 bases, and 14 bases lay between the germline ends. The germline V gene encodes CDR1 SGHDT and CDR2 YYEEEE. The CDR3 nucleotides are TGTGCCAGCAGCTCCTATACCAAGGGGTACGAGCAGTACTTC. Translated, it gives CASSSYTKGYEQYF.

This clonotype occurred a few times. The gene calls are TRBV6-2 or TRBV6-3 and TRBJ2-7; D is undetermined. The CDR3 extends over 13 amino acids. Germline CDR1 reads MNHEY; CDR2 reads SVGEGT. V lost 5 bases to trimming and J lost 6 bases, with 14 bases between them. The CDR3: CASSPSRVSEQYF. As DNA, the CDR3 is TGTGCCAGCAGTCCCTCCCGCGTATCCGAGCAGTACTTC.

The chain recombines TRBV29-1 with TRBJ1-3; perhaps TRBD1 as D (5 bases). This CDR3 has 13 residues. V gave up 4 bases and J gave up 3 bases, with 10 bases separating them. Germline values: CDR1 SQVTM, CDR2 ANQGSEA. CDR3: CSVVSGVGNTIYF. The CDR3 coding sequence is TGCAGCGTTGTCTCGGGGGTTGGAAACACCATATATTTT.

The sample holds a few counts of this clonotype. The J gene is TRBJ2-5, the V gene TRBV7-2; D is uncertain. V was clipped by 1 base and J by 4 bases, with 7 bases between them. The CDR3 loop spans 13 amino acids. Germline V gene sequence: CDR1 SGHTA, CDR2 FQGNSA. The CDR3 loop is CASSLGSIETQYF. The CDR3 DNA reads as TGTGCCAGCAGCTTAGGGTCAATAGAGACCCAGTACTTC.

The chain has TRBV4-1 and TRBJ2-7, with D tentatively TRBD1 (5 bases). Trimming left V 1 base short and J 2 bases short, with 12 bases between. This CDR3 spans 15 amino acids. Germline lookup yields CDR1 MGHRA and CDR2 YSYEKL. This CDR3 reads CASSQGWGSAYEQYF. The CDR3 bases are TGCGCCAGCAGCCAAGGTTGGGGCAGTGCCTACGAGCAGTACTTC.